Listed below are T cell receptor beta chains from one sample, sequenced in a study of Graves' ophthalmopathy and Graves' hyperthyroidism. Each CDR3 protein is one row after TCRdb ran MiXCR on the multiplex PCR reads. The sample lists about 220,000 distinct CDR3 sequences; roughly a fifth were seen once. The sample taken for sequencing was peripheral blood. These receptors were collected from a woman between 45 and 60 years old with Graves' ophthalmopathy. Each CDR3 is given with its conserved first and last residue. The D gene is left open where the match is weak. Not every row has a clone size; where given, it reads once, few, many or a size class.

v_gene: TRBV28; d_gene: NA; j_gene: TRBJ1-5; abundance: many; CDR3aa: CASSGLGGEQPQHF; CDR3nt: TGTGCCAGCAGTGGCCTCGGGGGGGAACAGCCCCAGCATTTT
v_gene: TRBV12-3/TRBV12-4; d_gene: NA; j_gene: TRBJ2-7; abundance: once; CDR3aa: CASSFRGGYEQYF; CDR3nt: TGTGCCAGCAGTTTTAGGGGGGGCTACGAGCAGTACTTC
v_gene: TRBV6-2/TRBV6-3; d_gene: NA; j_gene: TRBJ2-4; abundance: once; CDR3aa: CASSYGLAKNIQYF; CDR3nt: TGTGCCAGCAGTTACGGACTAGCCAAAAACATTCAGTACTTC
v_gene: TRBV18; d_gene: NA; j_gene: TRBJ1-2; abundance: many; CDR3aa: CASSPGAGSVPGNGYTF; CDR3nt: TGTGCCAGCTCACCAGGTGCAGGGTCGGTGCCGGGGAATGGCTACACCTTC
v_gene: TRBV24-1; d_gene: NA; j_gene: TRBJ1-5; abundance: NA; CDR3aa: CATSDGYSNQPQHF; CDR3nt: TGTGCCACCAGTGACGGGTATAGCAATCAGCCCCAGCATTTT
v_gene: TRBV6-1; d_gene: NA; j_gene: TRBJ2-7; abundance: few; CDR3aa: CASSRRTVGNEQYF; CDR3nt: TGTGCCAGCAGTAGACGGACGGTGGGTAACGAGCAGTACTTC
v_gene: TRBV6-1; d_gene: TRBD1; j_gene: TRBJ2-7; abundance: many; CDR3aa: CASRETGGGYEQYF; CDR3nt: TGTGCCAGCAGGGAGACAGGGGGCGGGTACGAGCAGTACTTC
v_gene: TRBV12-3/TRBV12-4; d_gene: NA; j_gene: TRBJ1-1; abundance: once; CDR3aa: CASSPGTPEAFF; CDR3nt: TGTGCCAGCAGCCCGGGGACACCTGAAGCTTTCTTT
v_gene: TRBV6-5; d_gene: TRBD2; j_gene: TRBJ2-7; abundance: NA; CDR3aa: CASRYKREGRYEQYF; CDR3nt: TGTGCCAGCAGGTACAAGCGGGAGGGCCGGTACGAGCAGTACTTC
v_gene: TRBV12-3/TRBV12-4; d_gene: TRBD1; j_gene: TRBJ2-5; abundance: few; CDR3aa: CASSPRTGTGETQYF; CDR3nt: TGTGCCAGCAGTCCGAGGACAGGGACAGGGGAGACCCAGTACTTC
v_gene: TRBV6-5; d_gene: NA; j_gene: TRBJ2-7; abundance: many; CDR3aa: CASSYREGEQYF; CDR3nt: TGTGCCAGCAGTTATAGGGAAGGGGAGCAGTACTTC
v_gene: TRBV18; d_gene: NA; j_gene: TRBJ2-7; abundance: many; CDR3aa: CASSPAAEGYEQYF; CDR3nt: TGTGCCAGCTCACCAGCGGCGGAAGGCTACGAGCAGTACTTC
v_gene: TRBV5-1; d_gene: TRBD1; j_gene: TRBJ2-7; abundance: NA; CDR3aa: CASSWIDRESYEQYF; CDR3nt: TGCGCCAGCAGCTGGATCGACAGGGAAAGCTACGAGCAGTACTTC
v_gene: TRBV12-3/TRBV12-4; d_gene: NA; j_gene: TRBJ1-5; abundance: many; CDR3aa: CASSLTLGGPSNQPQHF; CDR3nt: TGTGCCAGCAGTTTAACCCTAGGGGGACCTAGCAATCAGCCCCAGCATTTT
v_gene: TRBV20-1; d_gene: TRBD2; j_gene: TRBJ2-7; abundance: many; CDR3aa: CSARDGTSGIEQYF; CDR3nt: TGCAGTGCTAGAGACGGGACTAGCGGCATCGAGCAGTACTTC
v_gene: TRBV6-5; d_gene: TRBD2; j_gene: TRBJ2-5; abundance: NA; CDR3aa: CASNLAGGTQETPYF; CDR3nt: TGTGCCAGCAATTTAGCGGGAGGGACCCAAGAGACCCCGTACTTC
v_gene: TRBV11-2; d_gene: TRBD1; j_gene: TRBJ2-2; abundance: many; CDR3aa: CASSANDPGQGSAGELFF; CDR3nt: TGTGCCAGCAGCGCCAACGACCCGGGACAGGGTTCGGCCGGGGAGCTGTTTTTT
v_gene: TRBV2; d_gene: NA; j_gene: TRBJ2-5; abundance: NA; CDR3aa: CASETSEVKTQYF; CDR3nt: TGTGCCAGTGAGACTTCGGAAGTAAAGACCCAGTACTTC
v_gene: TRBV6-1; d_gene: NA; j_gene: TRBJ1-2; abundance: NA; CDR3aa: CASNTRVDGYTF; CDR3nt: TGTGCCAGCAATACAAGGGTCGATGGCTACACCTTC
v_gene: TRBV11-2; d_gene: NA; j_gene: TRBJ2-5; abundance: NA; CDR3aa: CASSSRGVFQETQYF; CDR3nt: TGTGCCAGCAGCTCGAGAGGGGTCTTCCAAGAGACCCAGTACTTC
v_gene: TRBV27; d_gene: NA; j_gene: TRBJ1-5; abundance: few; CDR3aa: CASSFRPGPQAPQHF; CDR3nt: TGTGCCAGCAGTTTCCGCCCCGGGCCCCAGGCGCCCCAGCATTTT
v_gene: TRBV11-1; d_gene: NA; j_gene: TRBJ2-2; abundance: many; CDR3aa: CASSPRDPFTGELFF; CDR3nt: TGTGCCAGCAGCCCCCGGGACCCCTTCACCGGGGAGCTGTTTTTT
v_gene: TRBV15; d_gene: TRBD2; j_gene: TRBJ2-3; abundance: many; CDR3aa: CATSPGLAGVVDTQYF; CDR3nt: TGTGCCACCAGCCCCGGACTAGCGGGAGTAGTAGATACGCAGTATTTT
v_gene: TRBV28; d_gene: NA; j_gene: TRBJ2-5; abundance: many; CDR3aa: CASSTTRVVETQYF; CDR3nt: TGTGCCAGCAGTACCACTCGGGTGGTGGAGACCCAGTACTTC
v_gene: TRBV5-5; d_gene: NA; j_gene: TRBJ2-5; abundance: NA; CDR3aa: CASSPTPMRQETRYF; CDR3nt: TGTGCCAGCAGCCCAACACCTATGAGGCAAGAGACCCGGTACTTC
v_gene: TRBV19; d_gene: NA; j_gene: TRBJ1-1; abundance: NA; CDR3aa: CASSKTARTAGTEAFF; CDR3nt: TGTGCCAGTAGTAAAACCGCTCGGACAGCTGGGACTGAAGCTTTCTTT
v_gene: TRBV2; d_gene: TRBD2; j_gene: TRBJ2-5; abundance: many; CDR3aa: CASSEWTSGSETQYF; CDR3nt: TGTGCCAGCAGTGAATGGACTAGCGGGAGCGAGACCCAGTACTTC
v_gene: TRBV28; d_gene: TRBD1; j_gene: TRBJ1-1; abundance: many; CDR3aa: CASSLYWEGATNTEAFF; CDR3nt: TGTGCCAGCAGTTTATATTGGGAGGGGGCCACGAACACTGAAGCTTTCTTT
v_gene: TRBV9; d_gene: TRBD2; j_gene: TRBJ2-7; abundance: many; CDR3aa: CASSPGTSGPPGEYF; CDR3nt: TGTGCCAGCAGCCCGGGGACTAGCGGGCCACCTGGGGAGTACTTC
v_gene: TRBV11-1; d_gene: TRBD2; j_gene: TRBJ2-2; abundance: NA; CDR3aa: CASRSGLAGPGTGELFF; CDR3nt: TGTGCCAGCAGATCAGGACTAGCGGGGCCGGGCACCGGGGAGCTGTTTTTT